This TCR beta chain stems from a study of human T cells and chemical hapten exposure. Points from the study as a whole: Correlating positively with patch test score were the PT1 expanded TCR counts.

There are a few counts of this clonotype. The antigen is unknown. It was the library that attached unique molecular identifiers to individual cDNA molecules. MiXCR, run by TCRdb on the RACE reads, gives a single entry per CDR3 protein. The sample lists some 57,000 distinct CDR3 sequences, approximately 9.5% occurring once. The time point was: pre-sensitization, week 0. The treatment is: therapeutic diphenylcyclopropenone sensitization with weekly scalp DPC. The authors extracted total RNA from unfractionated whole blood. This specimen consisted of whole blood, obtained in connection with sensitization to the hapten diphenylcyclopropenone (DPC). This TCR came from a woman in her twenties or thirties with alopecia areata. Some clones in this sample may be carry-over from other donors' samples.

Here the CDR3 DNA reads TGTGCCAGCAGCTTAAGCGGTGCTTCTGGGGCCAACGTCCTGACTTTC. This encodes CASSLSGASGANVLTF. This chain links TRBV7-3 with TRBJ2-6; D uncertain. The CDR3 has 16 amino acids. The ends were cut back, 1 base at V and 1 base at J, with 8 bases in the middle. CDR1 is SGHTA and CDR2 is FQGTGA in the germline V gene.